Listed here are 5 T cell receptor beta chains from one sample, sequenced in a study of shared clonotypes between healthy human individuals. Some clones are missing from TCRdb's copy, which holds only in-frame ones; the method was immunoSEQ multiplex PCR. The repertoire includes around 2.1 million clones, 90% to 97% of them detected once, and roughly 0.13% sits in the top ten. The sequencing input was naive CD4+ T cells sorted from blood. The subset denotes: CD45RA+ positively selected. These receptor sequences come from a man between 18 and 35 years old in good health.

The CDR3 sequence is CASKEWTGRTEAFF. The CDR3 DNA is TGTGCCAGCAAGGAATGGACAGGGAGAACTGAAGCTTTCTTT. The chain uses TRBV2 and TRBJ1-1; TRBD1 agrees at 8 bases. V shed 7 bases, J shed 5 bases, and the junction held 9 bases outside the gene matches. Per germline, CDR1 SNHLY and CDR2 FYNNEI. The CDR3 is made up of 14 amino acids.

V and J are TRBV30 and TRBJ1-6; D not resolved. The germline V gene encodes CDR1 GTSNPN and CDR2 SVGIG (reference sequence). V was shortened by 2 bases and J by 8 bases, with 10 bases between the two germline ends. This CDR3 has 13 amino acids. The chain's CDR3 is CAWSIGLDSPLHF. The CDR3 nucleotides read TGTGCCTGGAGTATCGGGTTAGATTCACCCCTCCACTTT. Filled out from reference TRBV30 and TRBJ1-6, the complete variable domain reads SQTIHQWPATLVQPVGSPLSLECTVEGTSNPNLYWYRQAAGRGLQLLFYSVGIGQISSEVPQNLSASRPQDRQFILSSKKLLLSDSGFYLCAWSIGLDSPLHFGNGTRLTVT.

The chain is built from TRBV30 and TRBJ2-5; D call uncertain. The V gene lost 3 bases and the J gene lost 3 bases, with 8 bases spanning the gap. CDR1 is GTSNPN, CDR2 SVGIG, per germline (reference sequence). The CDR3 is 12 amino acids. CDR3 sequence: CAWRARKETQYF. As DNA, the CDR3 is TGTGCCTGGAGGGCCAGGAAAGAGACCCAGTACTTC.

The V call is TRBV2, the J call TRBJ2-5; TRBD2 matches 7 bases. Germline CDR1 and CDR2: SNHLY and FYNNEI. The V gene end was trimmed by 7 bases and the J gene end by 2 bases; junction bases not matched to a gene: 4. The CDR3 totals 13 residues. The CDR3 sequence is CASTKAGQETQYF. The CDR3 DNA reads TGTGCCAGCACCAAAGCGGGACAAGAGACCCAGTACTTC.

This chain joins TRBV28 and TRBJ2-5; D gene ambiguous. This CDR3 is built from 13 residues. Between the trimmed V and J ends, which lost 9 bases and 4 bases, there was a span of 15 bases. The germline V gene has CDR1 MDHEN and CDR2 SYDVKM. DNA of the CDR3: TGTGCCAGTGCGGCAGGAAAAGGAGAGACCCAGTACTTC. Residues: CASAAGKGETQYF.